This is a list of T cell receptor beta chains from one sample in a study of cytotoxic CD8 clonotypes in ibrutinib-treated CLL. Generated by immunoSEQ multiplex PCR, the TCRdb table keeps only in-frame clones and is missing some. This table has 75,000 to 80,000 clones, roughly 80% appearing once. Source: PBMCs, taken after 24 months of ibrutinib treatment. The source is a human donor with chronic lymphocytic leukemia. The CDR3 runs from the conserved cysteine through the conserved F or W. A D gene is named only where the DNA matches it firmly. The size entry is marked missing in some rows and otherwise reads once, few, many or a size class.

>TRBV6-1|TRBJ2-7|few|-
CASSEAILAAHPYEQYF
TGTGCCAGCAGTGAAGCTATCCTAGCCGCTCACCCCTACGAGCAGTACTTC
>TRBV27|TRBJ2-7|-|TRBD1
CASSQYGTAYEQYF
TGTGCCAGCAGCCAATACGGGACAGCCTACGAGCAGTACTTC
>TRBV15|TRBJ1-2|-|-
CATSSPSLGGLGYTF
TGTGCCACCAGCAGTCCCTCACTGGGGGGGCTTGGCTACACCTTC
>TRBV7-9|TRBJ2-1|-|TRBD2
CASSTSGSVNEQFF
TGTGCCAGCAGCACTAGCGGGAGTGTGAATGAGCAGTTCTTC
>TRBV27|TRBJ2-2|-|TRBD2
CASLPGTFLGTSTNTGELFF
TGTGCCAGCCTCCCCGGGACCTTCTTAGGGACTAGCACGAACACCGGGGAGCTGTTTTTT
>TRBV4-1|TRBJ2-1|-|TRBD2
CASSPKGVSQLAGEINEQFF
TGCGCCAGCAGCCCGAAAGGTGTCAGTCAACTAGCGGGGGAAATTAATGAGCAGTTCTTC
>TRBV6-5|TRBJ1-4|-|TRBD1
CASSYATGGEKLFF
TGTGCCAGCAGTTACGCGACAGGGGGTGAAAAACTGTTTTTT
>TRBV19|TRBJ2-4|-|-
CASSIQLAKNIQYF
TGTGCCAGTAGTATTCAACTAGCCAAAAACATTCAGTACTTC
>TRBV6-5|TRBJ2-5|once|-
CASSLLNQETQYF
TGTGCCAGCAGCCTACTTAATCAAGAGACCCAGTACTTC
>TRBV7-6|TRBJ2-2|-|-
CASSSPGGDGELFF
TGTGCCAGCAGCTCACCGGGTGGGGACGGGGAGCTGTTTTTT
>TRBV18|TRBJ2-2|-|-
CASSRVASGNTGELFF
TGTGCCAGCTCACGGGTTGCAAGCGGGAACACCGGGGAGCTGTTTTTT
>TRBV10-3|TRBJ1-4|-|-
CATKGTTGWVINEKLFF
TGTGCCACCAAGGGCACGACAGGCTGGGTAATTAATGAAAAACTGTTTTTT
>TRBV2|TRBJ2-2|-|-
CASGPVRTGELFF
TGTGCCAGCGGTCCCGTCCGGACCGGGGAGCTGTTTTTT
>TRBV2|TRBJ2-3|-|-
CASSREPDTQYF
TGTGCCAGCAGTAGGGAACCAGATACGCAGTATTTT
>TRBV5-1|TRBJ2-5|-|TRBD1
CASSFGQGAARETQYF
TGCGCCAGCAGCTTTGGTCAGGGGGCGGCTCGGGAGACCCAGTACTTC
>TRBV15|TRBJ2-3|few|-
CATSRDAGGTDTQYF
TGTGCCACCAGCAGAGATGCAGGGGGGACAGATACGCAGTATTTT
>TRBV19|TRBJ2-7|-|-
CASSPHRTASYEQYF
TGTGCCAGTAGTCCCCATCGGACGGCGTCCTACGAGCAGTACTTC
>TRBV13|TRBJ2-7|-|-
CASSRDRFSYEQYF
TGTGCCAGCAGCAGGGACCGATTCTCCTACGAGCAGTACTTC
>TRBV2|TRBJ1-5|few|TRBD1
CASSGTGPQPQHF
TGTGCCAGCAGCGGGACAGGGCCCCAGCCCCAGCATTTT
>TRBV10-1|TRBJ2-3|-|-
CASSAQIGTDTQYF
TGCGCCAGCAGTGCCCAAATCGGCACAGATACGCAGTATTTT
>TRBV28|TRBJ2-7|-|TRBD2
CASSYGGLAIEQYF
TGTGCCAGCAGTTATGGGGGACTAGCGATCGAGCAGTACTTC
>TRBV28|TRBJ2-7|-|-
CASSLSIGLSGHYEQYF
TGTGCCAGCAGTTTGAGTATAGGCCTCTCCGGCCACTACGAGCAGTACTTC
>TRBV6-1|TRBJ2-7|-|-
CASSFLQGTYEQYF
TGTGCCAGCAGCTTCCTACAGGGAACCTACGAGCAGTACTTC